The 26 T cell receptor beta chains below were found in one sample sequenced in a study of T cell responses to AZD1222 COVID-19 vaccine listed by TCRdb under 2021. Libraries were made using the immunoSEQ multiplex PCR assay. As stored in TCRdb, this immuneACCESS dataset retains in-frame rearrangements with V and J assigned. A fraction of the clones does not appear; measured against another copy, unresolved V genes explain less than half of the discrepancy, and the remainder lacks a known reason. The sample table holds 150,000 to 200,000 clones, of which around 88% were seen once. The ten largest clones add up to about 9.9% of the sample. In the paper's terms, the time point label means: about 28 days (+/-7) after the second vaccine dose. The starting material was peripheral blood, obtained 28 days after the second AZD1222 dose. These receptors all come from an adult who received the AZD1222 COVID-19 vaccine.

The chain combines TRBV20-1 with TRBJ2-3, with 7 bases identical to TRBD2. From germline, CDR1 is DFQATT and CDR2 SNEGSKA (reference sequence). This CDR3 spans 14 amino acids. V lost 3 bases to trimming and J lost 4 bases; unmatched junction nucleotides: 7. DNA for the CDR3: TGCAGTGCTAGTACCGGGGGGTGGGCAGATACGCAGTATTTT. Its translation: CSASTGGWADTQYF.

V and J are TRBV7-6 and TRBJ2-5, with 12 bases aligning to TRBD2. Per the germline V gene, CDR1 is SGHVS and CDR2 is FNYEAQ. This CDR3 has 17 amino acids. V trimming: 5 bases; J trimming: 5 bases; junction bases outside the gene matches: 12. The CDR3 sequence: CASSPRLAGVLRETQYF. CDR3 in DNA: TGTGCCAGCAGCCCGAGACTAGCGGGGGTTTTACGGGAGACCCAGTACTTC.

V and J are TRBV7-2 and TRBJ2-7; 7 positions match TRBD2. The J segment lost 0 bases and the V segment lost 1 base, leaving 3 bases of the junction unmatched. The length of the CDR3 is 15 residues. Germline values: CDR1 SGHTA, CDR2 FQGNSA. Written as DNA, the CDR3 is TGTGCCAGCAGCTTAGGCTGGGAGGGCTCCTACGAGCAGTACTTC. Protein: CASSLGWEGSYEQYF.

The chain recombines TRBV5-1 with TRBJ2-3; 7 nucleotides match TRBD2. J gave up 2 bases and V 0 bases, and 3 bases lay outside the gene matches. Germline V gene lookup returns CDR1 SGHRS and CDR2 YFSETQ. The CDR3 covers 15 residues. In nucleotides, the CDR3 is TGCGCCAGCAGCTTGGCCCGGGAGGCCACAGATACGCAGTATTTT. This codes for CASSLAREATDTQYF.

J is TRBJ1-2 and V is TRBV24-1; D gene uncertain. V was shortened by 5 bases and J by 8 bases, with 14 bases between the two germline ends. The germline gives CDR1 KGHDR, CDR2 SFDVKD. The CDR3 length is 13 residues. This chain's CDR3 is CATSGSQPGGYTF. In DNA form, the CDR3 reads TGTGCCACCAGTGGATCCCAGCCCGGCGGCTACACCTTC.

The CDR3 DNA sequence: TGTGCCAGCAGTCCCTCCCTGAGGGTTCCGGGGGAGCAGTACTTC. Its protein is CASSPSLRVPGEQYF. This chain links TRBV9 with TRBJ2-7; tentatively, D is TRBD2 (5 bases). Germline V gene data show CDR1 as SGDLS and CDR2 as YYNGEE. V lost 5 bases and J lost 7, with 22 bases in between. This CDR3 is 15 amino acids long.

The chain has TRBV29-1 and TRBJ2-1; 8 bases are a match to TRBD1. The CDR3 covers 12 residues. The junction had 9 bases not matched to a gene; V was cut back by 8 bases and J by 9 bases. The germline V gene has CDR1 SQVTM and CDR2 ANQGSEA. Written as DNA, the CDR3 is TGCAGCTCGGGTCAGGGGGCGAGTGAGCAGTTCTTC. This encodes CSSGQGASEQFF.

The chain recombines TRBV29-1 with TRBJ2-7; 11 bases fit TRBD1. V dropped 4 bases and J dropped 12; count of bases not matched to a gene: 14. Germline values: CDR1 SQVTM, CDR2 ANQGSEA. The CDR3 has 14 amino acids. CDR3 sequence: CSVANSGTGGRLYF. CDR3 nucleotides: TGCAGCGTTGCTAACTCCGGGACAGGGGGAAGGCTGTACTTC.

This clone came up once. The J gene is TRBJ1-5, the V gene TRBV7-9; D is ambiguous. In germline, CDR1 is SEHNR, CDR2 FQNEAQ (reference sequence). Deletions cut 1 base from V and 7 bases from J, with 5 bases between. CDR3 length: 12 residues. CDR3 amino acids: CASSLVEQPQHF. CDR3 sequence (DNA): TGTGCCAGCAGCTTAGTAGAGCAGCCCCAGCATTTT.

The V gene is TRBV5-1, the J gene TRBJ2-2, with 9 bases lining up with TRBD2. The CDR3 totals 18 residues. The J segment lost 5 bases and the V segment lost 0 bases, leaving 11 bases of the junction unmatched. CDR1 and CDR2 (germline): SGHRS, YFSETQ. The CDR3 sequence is CASSLARAGGSRTGELFF. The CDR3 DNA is TGCGCCAGCAGCTTGGCCCGAGCGGGGGGCTCGAGAACCGGGGAGCTGTTTTTT.

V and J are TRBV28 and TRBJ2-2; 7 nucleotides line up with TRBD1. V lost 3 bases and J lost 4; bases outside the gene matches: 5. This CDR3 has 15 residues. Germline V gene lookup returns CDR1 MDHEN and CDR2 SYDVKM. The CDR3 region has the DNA TGTGCCAGCAGTTTGGTACAGGGGAGCACCGGGGAGCTGTTTTTT. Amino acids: CASSLVQGSTGELFF.

In DNA, the CDR3 is TGTGCCAGCAGCCTGCCCCCGGCTGAAGCTTTCTTT. Amino acids: CASSLPPAEAFF. The chain is built from TRBV5-4 and TRBJ1-1, with no clear D. Germline V gives CDR1 SGHNT, CDR2 YYREEE (reference sequence). CDR3 size: 12 residues. Trimming took 4 bases from V and 6 from J, leaving 10 bases between them.

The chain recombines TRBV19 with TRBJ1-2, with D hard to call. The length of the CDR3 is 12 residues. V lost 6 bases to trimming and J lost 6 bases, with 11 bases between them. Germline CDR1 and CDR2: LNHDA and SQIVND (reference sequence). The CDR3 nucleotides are TGTGCCAGTAGCCCTCTTGACGATGGCTACACCTTC. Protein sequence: CASSPLDDGYTF.

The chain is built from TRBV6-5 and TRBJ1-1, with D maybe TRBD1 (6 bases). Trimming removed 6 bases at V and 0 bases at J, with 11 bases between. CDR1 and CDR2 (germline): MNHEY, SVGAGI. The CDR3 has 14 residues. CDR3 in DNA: TGTGCCAGCAGAGGAGCAGGGGTGAACACTGAAGCTTTCTTT. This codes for CASRGAGVNTEAFF.

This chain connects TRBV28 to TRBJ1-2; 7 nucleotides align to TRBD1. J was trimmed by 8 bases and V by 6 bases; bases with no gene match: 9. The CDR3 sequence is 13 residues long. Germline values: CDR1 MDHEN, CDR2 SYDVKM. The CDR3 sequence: CASSLTGFEGYTF. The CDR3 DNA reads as TGTGCCAGCAGCCTGACAGGGTTTGAGGGCTACACCTTC.

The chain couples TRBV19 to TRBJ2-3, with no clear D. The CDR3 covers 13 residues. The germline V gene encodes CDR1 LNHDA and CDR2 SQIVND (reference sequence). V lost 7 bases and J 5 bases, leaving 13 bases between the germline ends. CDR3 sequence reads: CASKTLSGDTQYF. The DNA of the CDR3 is TGTGCCAGTAAGACATTAAGTGGAGATACGCAGTATTTT.

The CDR3 DNA is TGCGCCAGCAGCCAAGGAAGCCCTGAAGCTTTCTTT. Protein sequence: CASSQGSPEAFF. The rearrangement links TRBV4-1 to TRBJ1-1; D is unclear. CDR3 length: 12 amino acids. Per germline, CDR1 MGHRA and CDR2 YSYEKL. V was shortened by 1 base and J by 6 bases, with 6 bases between the two germline ends.

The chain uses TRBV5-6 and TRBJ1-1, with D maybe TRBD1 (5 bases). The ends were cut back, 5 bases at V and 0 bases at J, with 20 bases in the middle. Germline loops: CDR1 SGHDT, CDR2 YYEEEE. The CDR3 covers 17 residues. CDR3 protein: CASRAGTAVVMNTEAFF. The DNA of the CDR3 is TGTGCCAGCAGAGCCGGGACGGCTGTTGTTATGAACACTGAAGCTTTCTTT.

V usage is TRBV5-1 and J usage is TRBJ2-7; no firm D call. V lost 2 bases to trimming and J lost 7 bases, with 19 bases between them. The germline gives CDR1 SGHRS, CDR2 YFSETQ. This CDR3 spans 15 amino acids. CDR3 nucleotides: TGCGCCAGCAGCTTTGCGTCGCGTTCCCTCGAAGAGCAGTACTTC. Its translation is CASSFASRSLEEQYF.

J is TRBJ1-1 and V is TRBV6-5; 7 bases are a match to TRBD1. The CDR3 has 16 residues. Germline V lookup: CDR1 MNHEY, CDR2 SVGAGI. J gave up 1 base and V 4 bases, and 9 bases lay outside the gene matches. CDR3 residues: CASSLRLNRGNTEAFF. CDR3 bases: TGTGCCAGCAGTTTACGGCTCAACAGGGGGAACACTGAAGCTTTCTTT.

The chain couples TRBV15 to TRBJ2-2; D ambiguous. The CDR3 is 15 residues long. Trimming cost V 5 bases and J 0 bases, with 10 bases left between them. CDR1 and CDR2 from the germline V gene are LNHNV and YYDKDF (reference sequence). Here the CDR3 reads CATSVRTANTGELFF. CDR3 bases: TGTGCCACCAGCGTCAGGACCGCGAACACCGGGGAGCTGTTTTTT.

CDR3 DNA: TGTGCCATCAGTGAGTCCCAAGGGGGAAAAGCCGGGGAGCTGTTTTTT. Translation gives CAISESQGGKAGELFF. The J gene is TRBJ2-2, the V gene TRBV10-3; D might be TRBD1 (6 bases). Germline assignment: CDR1 ENHRY and CDR2 SYGVKD. This CDR3 spans 16 amino acids. V was cut by 0 bases and J by 6 bases, with 14 bases left in between.

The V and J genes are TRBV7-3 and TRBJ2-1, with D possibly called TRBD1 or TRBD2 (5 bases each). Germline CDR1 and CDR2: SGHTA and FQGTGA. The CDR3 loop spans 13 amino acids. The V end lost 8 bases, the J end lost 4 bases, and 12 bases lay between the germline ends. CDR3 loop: CASSSGTYNEQFF. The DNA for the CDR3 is TGTGCCAGCTCCTCCGGGACGTACAATGAGCAGTTCTTC.

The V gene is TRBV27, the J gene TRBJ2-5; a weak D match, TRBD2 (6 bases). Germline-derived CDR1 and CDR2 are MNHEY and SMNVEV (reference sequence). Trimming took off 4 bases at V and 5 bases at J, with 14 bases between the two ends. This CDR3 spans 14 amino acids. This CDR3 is CASSYTTGGETQYF. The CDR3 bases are TGTGCCAGCAGTTATACGACTGGGGGGGAGACCCAGTACTTC.

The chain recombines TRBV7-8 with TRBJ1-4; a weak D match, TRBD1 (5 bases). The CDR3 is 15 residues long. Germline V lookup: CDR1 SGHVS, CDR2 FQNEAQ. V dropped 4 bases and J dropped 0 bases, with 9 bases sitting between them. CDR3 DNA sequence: TGTGCCAGCAGCTATCAAGGGGCAACTAATGAAAAACTGTTTTTT. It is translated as CASSYQGATNEKLFF.

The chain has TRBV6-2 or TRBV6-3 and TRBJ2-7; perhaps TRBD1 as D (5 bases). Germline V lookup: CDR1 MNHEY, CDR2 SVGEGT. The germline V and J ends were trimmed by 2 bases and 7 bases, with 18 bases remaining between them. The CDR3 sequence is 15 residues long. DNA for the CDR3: TGTGCCAGCAGTTACCCAAACACCAGGGATCGGGAGCAGTACTTC. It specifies CASSYPNTRDREQYF.